This entry lists 18 T cell receptor beta chains sequenced from one sample in a study of post-analysis software for immune sequencing data. The antigens for these receptors are not known. cDNA libraries for TCR beta contained unique molecular identifiers. TCRdb re-analysed the PCR reads in MiXCR, keeping a single row per CDR3 protein. Counted here are 800,000 to 950,000 distinct CDR3 sequences, roughly half occurring once; the ten biggest clones make up 4.6%. Findings and limits, study-wide: Among roughly five TRBV segments more frequent in patients than controls were TRBV5-6, TRBV5-1 and TRBV20-1.

Sequenced material: blood. Receptors were obtained from a girl aged 5 to 17 with multiple sclerosis.

The gene calls are TRBV24-1 and TRBJ2-7, with TRBD2 identical over 12 bases. V was clipped by 4 bases and J by 7 bases; unmatched bases: 1. This CDR3 has 13 amino acids. Per germline, CDR1 KGHDR and CDR2 SFDVKD. CDR3 loop: CATSDGLAGEQYF. The CDR3 bases are TGTGCCACCAGTGACGGACTAGCGGGGGAGCAGTACTTC.

The V call is TRBV12-3 or TRBV12-4, the J call TRBJ1-2; D is perhaps TRBD1 (6 bases). The ends were cut back, 7 bases at V and 1 base at J, with 19 bases in the middle. The CDR3 has 16 residues. The CDR3 reads CASTQRAGASNYGYTF. The CDR3 bases are TGTGCCAGCACTCAGCGAGCAGGGGCCAGTAACTATGGCTACACCTTC.

V gene TRBV27 combines with J gene TRBJ1-2; D ambiguous. Germline CDR1 and CDR2: MNHEY and SMNVEV (reference sequence). V dropped 0 bases and J dropped 8 bases, with 10 bases sitting between them. The CDR3 runs to 13 residues. In DNA form, the CDR3 reads TGTGCCAGCAGTTTATCGACTGTCTCGGGCTACACCTTC. It codes for CASSLSTVSGYTF.

In DNA, the CDR3 is TGTGCCATCATTCAGACAGGGTGGAGCAATCAGCCCCAGCATTTT. This translates into CAIIQTGWSNQPQHF. V gene TRBV10-3 combines with J gene TRBJ1-5; 7 bases fit TRBD1. With 7 bases clipped from V and 1 base from J, the junction kept 7 bases outside the gene matches. Per the germline V gene, CDR1 is ENHRY and CDR2 is SYGVKD. The CDR3 spans 15 residues.

The chain combines TRBV9 with TRBJ1-2, with 10 bases fitting TRBD1. J was trimmed by 8 bases and V by 0 bases; bases with no gene match: 4. Per germline, CDR1 SGDLS and CDR2 YYNGEE. CDR3 length: 14 amino acids. The CDR3, as DNA: TGTGCCAGCAGCGTAGGACAGGGGGCATCCGGCTACACCTTC. Its protein is CASSVGQGASGYTF.

This clonotype was counted at least ten times. This chain uses TRBV10-3 with TRBJ2-3; a possible D gene is TRBD1 (6 bases). The germline CDR1 and CDR2 sequences are ENHRY and SYGVKD. This CDR3 spans 15 amino acids. V was shortened by 3 bases and J by 4 bases, with 14 bases between the two germline ends. CDR3 bases: TGTGCCATCAGTGACCCACAGGGCGGAGCAGATACGCAGTATTTT. Translating gives CAISDPQGGADTQYF.

The J gene is TRBJ2-7, the V gene TRBV29-1, with D perhaps TRBD2 (6 bases). The ends were cut back, 6 bases at V and 0 bases at J, with 12 bases in the middle. This CDR3 has 13 amino acids. In germline, CDR1 is SQVTM, CDR2 ANQGSEA. The CDR3 DNA reads TGCAGCGTGGGGCGGGACGTCTCCTACGAGCAGTACTTC. Its translation: CSVGRDVSYEQYF.

This clonotype was detected only a few times. V usage is TRBV12-3 or TRBV12-4 and J usage is TRBJ2-5, with 8 nucleotides matching TRBD1. CDR3 length: 13 amino acids. J was trimmed by 3 bases and V by 8 bases; bases with no gene match: 5. The DNA for the CDR3 is TGTGCCAGCGCCCCGGACAGGGAAGAGACCCAGTACTTC. Residues: CASAPDREETQYF.

This sequence joins TRBV20-1 and TRBJ1-2; D call uncertain. There are 12 residues in the CDR3. Germline loops: CDR1 DFQATT, CDR2 SNEGSKA (reference sequence). Trimming took 0 bases from V and 5 from J, leaving 7 bases between them. The CDR3 reads CSAREDGYGYTF. The CDR3 DNA sequence: TGCAGTGCTAGAGAGGACGGTTATGGCTACACCTTC.

Notes on this clonotype: The junction and the germline gene differ at one end; a read error may be behind it. The rearrangement uses TRBV14 and TRBJ2-7; 11 nucleotides align to TRBD2. Germline CDR1 and CDR2: SGHDN and FVKESK. The CDR3 totals 15 residues. The CDR3 DNA sequence: TGTGCCAGCAGCCCGACCGGGACTAGCGGTTACGGGCAGTACTTC. It codes for CASSPTGTSGYGQYF.

Many counts were recorded for this clonotype. The chain links TRBV3-1 to TRBJ1-2; the match to TRBD1 covers 7 bases. With 3 bases clipped from V and 4 bases from J, the junction kept 2 bases outside the gene matches. The CDR3 is made up of 13 amino acids. Germline V gene lookup returns CDR1 LGHDT and CDR2 YNNKEL (reference sequence). For the CDR3, the DNA is TGTGCCAGCAGCCAGAGACAGGGCTATGGCTACACCTTC. This gives the protein CASSQRQGYGYTF.

The genes are TRBV9 and TRBJ2-1; D is unresolved. The V gene lost 3 bases and the J gene lost 1 base, with 8 bases spanning the gap. The germline V gene encodes CDR1 SGDLS and CDR2 YYNGEE. The CDR3 extends over 14 amino acids. The CDR3 region is CASSATLSYNEQFF. CDR3 sequence (DNA): TGTGCCAGCAGCGCGACCCTTTCCTACAATGAGCAGTTCTTC. The full variable domain, in which reference TRBV9 and TRBJ2-1 provide the parts outside the CDR3, is DSGVTQTPKHLITATGQRVTLRCSPRSGDLSVYWYQQSLDQGLQFLIQYYNGEERAKGNILERFSAQQFPDLHSELNLSSLELGDSALYFCASSATLSYNEQFFGPGTRLTVL.

The genes are TRBV11-2 and TRBJ1-5; 7 positions match TRBD1. Germline V gives CDR1 SGHAT, CDR2 FQNNGV. The CDR3 loop spans 17 amino acids. J gave up 4 bases and V 5 bases, and 14 bases lay outside the gene matches. The CDR3 loop reads CASSILRTGVGNQPQHF. CDR3 nucleotides: TGTGCCAGCAGCATTCTTCGAACAGGGGTCGGAAATCAGCCCCAGCATTTT.

This clonotype was found a few times. This rearrangement joins TRBV7-9 to TRBJ2-5; tentatively, D is TRBD2 (5 bases). The CDR3 has 16 amino acids. Trimming removed 8 bases at V and 4 bases at J, with 23 bases between. Looked up from germline, CDR1 is SEHNR and CDR2 is FQNEAQ (reference sequence). The CDR3 DNA is TGTGCCAGCGATTCCCCCGGTGGAGGTTATGGAGAGACCCAGTACTTC. It translates to CASDSPGGGYGETQYF.

This chain joins TRBV29-1 and TRBJ2-1; 7 bases align to TRBD2. The CDR3 runs to 11 residues. Germline V gene data show CDR1 as SQVTM and CDR2 as ANQGSEA. With V trimmed by 3 bases and J by 8 bases, 1 base remained unmatched. The CDR3 region has the DNA TGCAGCGTTGACGGGAGGCATGAGCAGTTCTTC. It specifies CSVDGRHEQFF.

Comments on this clonotype: One end of the junction is discordant with germline, which a read error may explain. The chain is built from TRBV7-9 and TRBJ1-2; D uncertain. The CDR3 loop spans 17 amino acids. Germline CDR1 and CDR2: SEHNR and FQNEAQ (reference sequence). The CDR3 DNA sequence: TGTGTCAGCAGCTTAGCTCTACAGAAATTTTCTAACTATGGCTACACCTTC. Amino acid sequence: CVSSLALQKFSNYGYTF.

V usage is TRBV5-1 and J usage is TRBJ2-7; 7 bases fit TRBD1. This CDR3 region has 14 residues. With V trimmed by 0 bases and J by 3 bases, 3 bases remained unmatched. Per the germline V gene, CDR1 is SGHRS and CDR2 is YFSETQ. The CDR3 reads CASSLGDRNYEQYF. The CDR3 DNA reads TGCGCCAGCAGCTTGGGGGACAGAAACTACGAGCAGTACTTC.

This clonotype was seen a handful of times. This sequence joins TRBV7-3 and TRBJ2-3, with 7 nucleotides matching TRBD2. The CDR3 runs 15 residues. V was clipped by 3 bases and J by 4 bases; unmatched bases: 7. Germline V gene sequence: CDR1 SGHTA, CDR2 FQGTGA. The CDR3 bases are TGTGCCAGCAGCTTTGGGGGGGGAGGCGCAGATACGCAGTATTTT. Protein sequence: CASSFGGGGADTQYF.